A selection of T cell receptor beta chains follows, all from one sample in a study of blood T cell repertoires in COVID-19. The assay was immunoSEQ multiplex PCR, and TCRdb's table has in-frame clones only and misses some. The sample includes about 140,000 clones, roughly 79% of them seen just once. The sequencing sample was made of PBMCs or T cells enriched from blood (not recorded which). The receptors shown here come from a woman between 45 and 65 years old who had recovered from COVID-19. The CDR3 runs from the conserved cysteine through the conserved F or W. D genes are given only for firm matches. Clone size is not always given. Where it is, it says once, few, many or a class for expanded clones.

size: -; V: TRBV4-1; D: TRBD2; J: TRBJ2-1; DNA: TGCGCCAGCAGCCCCCGACTAGCGGGGGCATTCTACAATGAGCAGTTCTTC; CDR3: CASSPRLAGAFYNEQFF
size: -; V: TRBV11-2; D: -; J: TRBJ2-1; DNA: TGTGCCAGCAGCTTAGATCTTTTTTCGGGGGTATACAATGAGCAGTTCTTC; CDR3: CASSLDLFSGVYNEQFF
size: -; V: TRBV7-9; D: -; J: TRBJ2-1; DNA: TGTGCCAGCAGCTGGGGAGGAAACTCCTACAATGAGCAGTTCTTC; CDR3: CASSWGGNSYNEQFF
size: -; V: TRBV11-2; D: -; J: TRBJ2-3; DNA: TGTGCCAGCAGCTCGGAGGCGGATACGCAGTATTTT; CDR3: CASSSEADTQYF
size: -; V: TRBV18; D: -; J: TRBJ2-2; DNA: TGTGCCAGCTCGCGCGACACAGGGTCGGACACCGGGGAGCTGTTTTTT; CDR3: CASSRDTGSDTGELFF
size: -; V: TRBV5-1; D: -; J: TRBJ2-5; DNA: TGCGCCAGCAGCACCACCTCCGGGAGCCAGACCCAGTACTTC; CDR3: CASSTTSGSQTQYF
size: few; V: TRBV3-1/TRBV3-2; D: -; J: TRBJ2-5; DNA: TGTGCCAGCAGCCAAGAAGGGGCCGGGGAGACCCAGTACTTC; CDR3: CASSQEGAGETQYF
size: -; V: TRBV7-9; D: TRBD1; J: TRBJ1-4; DNA: TGTGCCAGCAGCCCGAGGGACAGTAATGAAAAACTGTTTTTT; CDR3: CASSPRDSNEKLFF
size: -; V: TRBV7-2; D: -; J: TRBJ1-2; DNA: TGTGCCAGCAGCCGGGCCGAGACAGAACCCTATGGCTACACCTTC; CDR3: CASSRAETEPYGYTF
size: -; V: TRBV4-1; D: TRBD2; J: TRBJ2-5; DNA: TGCGCCAGCAGCCAAGAGATACAACTAGCGTTGGGAGCCCAGTACTTC; CDR3: CASSQEIQLALGAQYF
size: -; V: TRBV11-2; D: TRBD2; J: TRBJ2-3; DNA: TGTGCCAGCAGCTTAACTTACAGCGGGAGGGTCTCTAGCACAGATACGCAGTATTTT; CDR3: CASSLTYSGRVSSTDTQYF
size: once; V: TRBV3-1/TRBV3-2; D: TRBD2; J: TRBJ2-2; DNA: TGTGCCAGCAGCCAAGATCTAGCGGGGGGGCAAGGGGAGCTGTTTTTT; CDR3: CASSQDLAGGQGELFF
size: few; V: TRBV19; D: -; J: TRBJ1-5; DNA: TGTGCCAGTAGTATTTCCAGGGAAGGCAATCAGCCCCAGCATTTT; CDR3: CASSISREGNQPQHF
size: -; V: TRBV15; D: TRBD1; J: TRBJ1-4; DNA: TGTGCCACCAGTCGGCGCCGGGACAGGGACGAAAAACTGTTTTTT; CDR3: CATSRRRDRDEKLFF
size: -; V: TRBV12-3/TRBV12-4; D: -; J: TRBJ2-5; DNA: TGTGCCAGCAGTTTTGCGGGGCCAGAGACCCAGTACTTC; CDR3: CASSFAGPETQYF
size: -; V: TRBV7-2; D: -; J: TRBJ1-1; DNA: TGTGCCAGCAGCTCTCGACAGGAAAAAGACACTGAAGCTTTCTTT; CDR3: CASSSRQEKDTEAFF
size: -; V: TRBV5-1; D: -; J: TRBJ2-1; DNA: TGCGCCAGCAGCTTGGTAAGCGGTAGCTCCTACAATGAGCAGTTCTTC; CDR3: CASSLVSGSSYNEQFF
size: -; V: TRBV5-1; D: -; J: TRBJ1-6; DNA: TGCGCCAGCAGCCCAATAGACAGGACCCGGTCACCCCTCCACTTT; CDR3: CASSPIDRTRSPLHF
size: few; V: TRBV29-1; D: -; J: TRBJ2-4; DNA: TGCAGCGTTGCAGGATCTACGGCAAACAACATTCAGTACTTC; CDR3: CSVAGSTANNIQYF
size: few; V: TRBV25-1; D: TRBD2; J: TRBJ2-5; DNA: TGTGCCAGCAGTGAATCTGGGCTAGCGGGAGGGGGATGGAAGACCCAGTACTTC; CDR3: CASSESGLAGGGWKTQYF
size: -; V: TRBV3-1/TRBV3-2; D: -; J: TRBJ1-2; DNA: TGTGCCAGCAGCCAAGGAAAGCAGGGTGGCTACACCTTC; CDR3: CASSQGKQGGYTF
size: -; V: TRBV7-2; D: TRBD1; J: TRBJ1-2; DNA: TGTGCCAGCAGCTTACCCGCAGTCGGGACAGGGAGCTACTATGGCTACACCTTC; CDR3: CASSLPAVGTGSYYGYTF
size: -; V: TRBV30; D: TRBD1; J: TRBJ1-6; DNA: TGTGCCTCCGGGACAGGGGTTTTTGAGTCACCCCTCCACTTT; CDR3: CASGTGVFESPLHF
size: -; V: TRBV18; D: TRBD1; J: TRBJ2-5; DNA: TGTGCCAGCTCACCGATAAGACAGGGCCCTGAGACCCAGTACTTC; CDR3: CASSPIRQGPETQYF
size: -; V: TRBV6-5; D: TRBD1; J: TRBJ1-1; DNA: TGTGCCAGCAGTACACCCGGGACAGGAGAAGCTTTCTTT; CDR3: CASSTPGTGEAFF
size: -; V: TRBV6-5; D: -; J: TRBJ1-4; DNA: TGTGCCAGCAGTACTGTAGGGGGAGAAAAACTGTTTTTT; CDR3: CASSTVGGEKLFF
size: once; V: TRBV14; D: TRBD2; J: TRBJ2-2; DNA: TGTGCCAGCAGCCAAGGAGTAGGACTAGCGAACACCGGGGAGCTGTTTTTT; CDR3: CASSQGVGLANTGELFF
size: -; V: TRBV4-1; D: TRBD2; J: TRBJ2-7; DNA: TGCGCCAGCAGCTCGACTAGCGGGAGTTTAACCTACGAGCAGTACTTC; CDR3: CASSSTSGSLTYEQYF
size: -; V: TRBV2; D: TRBD1; J: TRBJ1-5; DNA: TGTGCCAGCAGGACAGGGGATTCGGGCAATCAGCCCCAGCATTTT; CDR3: CASRTGDSGNQPQHF
size: -; V: TRBV5-1; D: TRBD1; J: TRBJ2-2; DNA: TGCGCCAGCAGGCGACAGGGGAACACCGGGGAGCTGTTTTTT; CDR3: CASRRQGNTGELFF
size: -; V: TRBV6-5; D: TRBD2; J: TRBJ2-7; DNA: TGTGCCAGCAGTTACCGCGAGACTAGCGGGGGCTACGAGCAGTACTTC; CDR3: CASSYRETSGGYEQYF
size: few; V: TRBV9; D: TRBD2; J: TRBJ2-3; DNA: TGTGCCAGCAGCGTAGGTGGGGAGGGAGATACGCAGTATTTT; CDR3: CASSVGGEGDTQYF
size: once; V: TRBV7-3; D: -; J: TRBJ1-1; DNA: TGTGCCAGCAGCTTAAAGACGGCGGGTGAAGCTTTCTTT; CDR3: CASSLKTAGEAFF
size: -; V: TRBV10-3; D: -; J: TRBJ2-7; DNA: TGTGCCATCAGTGAAGATGAGCGGGCCTACGAGCAGTACTTC; CDR3: CAISEDERAYEQYF
size: many; V: TRBV19; D: TRBD1; J: TRBJ2-7; DNA: TGTGCCAGTGCCGGGACAGGGGCCCACGAGCAGTACTTC; CDR3: CASAGTGAHEQYF
size: -; V: TRBV7-9; D: -; J: TRBJ1-2; DNA: TGTGCCAGCAGCTTACAGGGGAATCTTTATGGCTACACCTTC; CDR3: CASSLQGNLYGYTF
size: once; V: TRBV5-1; D: TRBD2; J: TRBJ2-1; DNA: TGCGCCAGCAGCTTGGGGACAGCGGGGGGATACAATGAGCAGTTCTTC; CDR3: CASSLGTAGGYNEQFF
size: -; V: TRBV4-1; D: -; J: TRBJ2-1; DNA: TGCGCCAGCAGCCAAGAGGGCGGAGGGGGCAACGAGCAGTTCTTC; CDR3: CASSQEGGGGNEQFF
size: -; V: TRBV12-3/TRBV12-4; D: TRBD2; J: TRBJ2-7; DNA: TGTGCCAGCAGTTTAGGGGCTAGCGGGGGCCGGTACTTC; CDR3: CASSLGASGGRYF
size: -; V: TRBV5-1; D: -; J: TRBJ1-6; DNA: TGCGCCAGCAGAGGGCAGGGTGGTTCACCCCTCCACTTT; CDR3: CASRGQGGSPLHF
size: -; V: TRBV7-3; D: -; J: TRBJ2-6; DNA: TGTGCCAGCAGCTTAGGTCCAGCTGGGGCCAACGTCCTGACTTTC; CDR3: CASSLGPAGANVLTF
size: -; V: TRBV5-4; D: TRBD1; J: TRBJ2-3; DNA: TGTGCCAGCAGGCAAGACAGGGGGGGGACAGATACGCAGTATTTT; CDR3: CASRQDRGGTDTQYF
size: -; V: TRBV27; D: -; J: TRBJ2-5; DNA: TGTGCCAGCAGTCGTCGGGAGACCCAGTACTTC; CDR3: CASSRRETQYF
size: -; V: TRBV28; D: -; J: TRBJ1-5; DNA: TGTGCCAGCAGTTTGGCCGGGGTTCAAAGCAATCAGCCCCAGCATTTT; CDR3: CASSLAGVQSNQPQHF
size: -; V: TRBV12-3/TRBV12-4; D: TRBD1; J: TRBJ2-5; DNA: TGTGCCAGCAGGACAGGGATCGTAGAGACCCAGTACTTC; CDR3: CASRTGIVETQYF
size: few; V: TRBV30; D: TRBD1; J: TRBJ1-4; DNA: TGTGCCTGTAAACCCGGGACAGGGTATGAAAAACTGTTTTTT; CDR3: CACKPGTGYEKLFF
size: once; V: TRBV7-8; D: TRBD1; J: TRBJ1-5; DNA: TGTGCCAGCAGCGTGGGACAGGGGATTAGCAATCAGCCCCAGCATTTT; CDR3: CASSVGQGISNQPQHF
size: -; V: TRBV18; D: -; J: TRBJ1-5; DNA: TGTGCCAGCTCTCTGACGGACAGAAATAGCAATCAGCCCCAGCATTTT; CDR3: CASSLTDRNSNQPQHF
size: -; V: TRBV29-1; D: -; J: TRBJ1-4; DNA: TGCAGCGTGCGGGGCGGATTTAATGAAAAACTGTTTTTT; CDR3: CSVRGGFNEKLFF
size: -; V: TRBV19; D: TRBD1; J: TRBJ2-7; DNA: TGTGCCAGTAGTAGGACAGGTATTGACTACGAGCAGTACTTC; CDR3: CASSRTGIDYEQYF
size: -; V: TRBV19; D: TRBD1; J: TRBJ1-6; DNA: TGTGCCAGTAGTTCCCCCGGACAGGGAGGGAATTCACCCCTCCACTTT; CDR3: CASSSPGQGGNSPLHF
size: -; V: TRBV18; D: -; J: TRBJ2-7; DNA: TGTGCCAGCTCACCTTCGTCCTTTTACGAGCAGTACTTC; CDR3: CASSPSSFYEQYF
size: -; V: TRBV2; D: TRBD2; J: TRBJ2-7; DNA: TGTGCCAGCAGTGACGCCCTGGGACTAGCGGGCTACGAGCAGTACTTC; CDR3: CASSDALGLAGYEQYF
size: -; V: TRBV30; D: TRBD2; J: TRBJ2-5; DNA: TGTGCCTGGAGCCGGGCGGGGGGAGCCCCGGGCCAGTACTTC; CDR3: CAWSRAGGAPGQYF
size: -; V: TRBV7-9; D: TRBD1; J: TRBJ1-2; DNA: TGTGCCAGCAGCTTAGATTCCCCCAGGGGGGCCTATGGCTACACCTTC; CDR3: CASSLDSPRGAYGYTF
size: once; V: TRBV18; D: -; J: TRBJ2-5; DNA: TGTGCCAGCTCAAGTGACAGTCAAGAGACCCAGTACTTC; CDR3: CASSSDSQETQYF
size: -; V: TRBV5-1; D: TRBD1; J: TRBJ2-7; DNA: TGCGCCAGCAGCCGGGACAGAGAGTACGAGCAGTACTTC; CDR3: CASSRDREYEQYF